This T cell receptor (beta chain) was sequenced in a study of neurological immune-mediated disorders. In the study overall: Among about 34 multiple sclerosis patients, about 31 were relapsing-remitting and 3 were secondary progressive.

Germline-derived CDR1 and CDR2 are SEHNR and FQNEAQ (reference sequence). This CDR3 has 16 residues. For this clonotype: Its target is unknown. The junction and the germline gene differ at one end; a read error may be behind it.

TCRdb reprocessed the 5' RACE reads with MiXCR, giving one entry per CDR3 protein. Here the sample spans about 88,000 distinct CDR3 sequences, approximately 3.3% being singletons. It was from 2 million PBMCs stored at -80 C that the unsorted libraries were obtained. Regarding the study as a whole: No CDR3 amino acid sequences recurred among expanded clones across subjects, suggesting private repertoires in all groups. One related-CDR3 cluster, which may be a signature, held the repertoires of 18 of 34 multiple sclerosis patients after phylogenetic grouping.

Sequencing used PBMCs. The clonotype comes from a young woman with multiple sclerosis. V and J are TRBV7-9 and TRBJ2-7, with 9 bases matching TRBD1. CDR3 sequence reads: CVSSLGTGKNSYEQYF. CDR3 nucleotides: TGTGTCAGCAGCCTGGGGACAGGGAAAAACTCCTACGAGCAGTACTTC.